This TCR beta chain was recorded in a study of T cells expressing NK-cell markers. Study context: Beta-chain profiling covered CD3+CD56+NKG2C+, CD3+CD56+NKG2C- and CD3+CD56-NKG2C+ sorted subsets.

The CDR3 has 16 amino acids. CDR1 LGHNA and CDR2 YSLEER come from the germline V gene. General observations from the study: These clonotypes additionally ranked first within the CD3+CD56-NKG2C+ fraction of several donors.

Details on this clonotype: As yet, its antigen is unknown.

TCRdb re-called the 5' RACE reads; every CDR3 protein appears as one record, without DNA. The listing contains 500,000 to 600,000 distinct CDR3 sequences. This clonotype originated in a young man in good health. The rearrangement uses TRBV4-3 and TRBJ2-2; the TRBD2 assignment by TCRdb is unverifiable without DNA. The sequenced sample was blood T cells: a sorted CD56 or NKG2C T cell subset, CD4+ or CD8+ T cells, or bulk PBMC T cells (not recorded which). The CDR3 spells CASSQAEAGGTGELFF.